The 20 T cell receptor beta chains presented below share a single source sample, sequenced in a study of type 1 and type 2 diabetes patients. Amplification started from genomic DNA. Amplification of the beta chain CDR3 used 30 forward and 13 reverse multiplex primers. A single record per CDR3 protein comes from TCRdb applying MiXCR to the multiplex PCR reads. The sample has 250,000 to 300,000 distinct CDR3 sequences; more than 45% are singletons. The sample comprised peripheral blood mononuclear cells (PBMCs). The receptor source for this set is a man younger than 35 with type 2 diabetes.

The chain links TRBV14 to TRBJ2-7; TRBD1 matches 8 bases. This CDR3 region has 16 residues. Germline V CDR1 and CDR2: SGHDN, FVKESK. Unmatched junction bases numbered 14, after V lost 6 bases and J lost 4 bases. The CDR3 DNA reads TGTGCCAGCAGTGAACCAGGGGGCGTTGGCAATTACGAGCAGTACTTC. Encoded protein: CASSEPGGVGNYEQYF. Filled out from reference TRBV14 and TRBJ2-7, the complete variable domain reads EAGVTQFPSHSVIEKGQTVTLRCDPISGHDNLYWYRRVMGKEIKFLLHFVKESKQDESGMPNNRFLAERTGGTYSTLKVQPAELEDSGVYFCASSEPGGVGNYEQYFGPGTRLTVT.

As regards this clonotype: One end of the junction varies from germline; a read error may be responsible. The V and J genes are TRBV7-7 and TRBJ2-7; no clear D. Germline CDR1 reads SSHAT; CDR2 reads FNYEAQ (reference sequence). The CDR3 consists of 13 residues. The CDR3 loop reads CASSLSSDYEQYF. Written as DNA, the CDR3 is TGTGCTAGCAGCCTTAGCAGTGACTACGAGCAGTACTTC.

This chain connects TRBV2 to TRBJ2-7; 10 bases agree with TRBD1. Trimming cost V 7 bases and J 8 bases; bases outside gene matches: 14. This CDR3 spans 15 amino acids. Per the germline V gene, CDR1 is SNHLY and CDR2 is FYNNEI. In DNA, the CDR3 is TGTGCCAGCACTCCGGGACAGGGGACCAGTAGGCAGCAGTACTTC. Translation gives CASTPGQGTSRQQYF.

This clonotype was detected only once. This chain connects TRBV2 to TRBJ2-7; D tentatively fits TRBD1 or TRBD2 (7 bases each). V was pared by 7 bases and J by 2 bases, with 18 bases between. The germline V gene encodes CDR1 SNHLY and CDR2 FYNNEI. CDR3 length equals 15 residues. Here the CDR3 DNA reads TGTGCCAGCATTTCAGGGGGGGGTTTTACCTACGAGCAGTACTTC. It specifies CASISGGGFTYEQYF.

This clonotype was seen a handful of times. This chain links TRBV6-6 with TRBJ2-2, with 8 bases lining up with TRBD2. The CDR3 contains 16 residues. Germline CDR1 reads MNHNY; CDR2 reads SVGAGI (reference sequence). The ends lost 6 bases at V and 5 bases at J; junction bases unmatched: 11. CDR3 sequence: CASSERGGSVTGELFF. In DNA, the CDR3 is TGTGCCAGCAGCGAACGGGGGGGTAGTGTAACCGGGGAGCTGTTTTTT.

This clonotype was seen a few times. The J gene is TRBJ1-2, the V gene TRBV29-1; D unclear. This CDR3 has 11 amino acids. Per germline, CDR1 SQVTM and CDR2 ANQGSEA. Trimming took 4 bases from V and 3 from J, leaving 6 bases between them. Written as DNA, the CDR3 is TGCAGCGTTGTATTGGACTATGGCTACACCTTC. Protein sequence: CSVVLDYGYTF.

This clonotype was found a few times. This sequence joins TRBV20-1 and TRBJ1-2; D is undetermined. Germline V lookup: CDR1 DFQATT, CDR2 SNEGSKA (reference sequence). V was clipped by 6 bases and J by 4 bases, with 15 bases between them. This CDR3 is 13 amino acids long. DNA of the CDR3: TGCAGTGCCACCCTTGGGGTGTCCTATGGCTACACCTTC. This sequence encodes CSATLGVSYGYTF.

This clonotype has only a few counts. The V call is TRBV5-1, the J call TRBJ2-7; perhaps TRBD1 as D (6 bases). Trimming cost V 4 bases and J 2 bases, with 16 bases left between them. Germline loops: CDR1 SGHRS, CDR2 YFSETQ. This CDR3 is built from 15 residues. CDR3 in amino acids: CASSQEYRDTYEQYF. The DNA for the CDR3 is TGCGCCAGCAGCCAAGAATACCGGGACACCTACGAGCAGTACTTC.

The V and J genes are TRBV12-5 and TRBJ2-1, with unresolved D. Trimming removed 1 base from V and 3 bases from J, with 1 base in between. The CDR3 has 12 residues. The germline CDR1 and CDR2 sequences are LGHNT and FRNRAP. CDR3: CASGLDYNEQFF. Here the CDR3 DNA reads TGTGCTAGTGGTTTGGACTACAATGAGCAGTTCTTC. Combining the CDR3 with reference TRBV12-5 and TRBJ2-1 gives the whole variable domain DARVTQTPRHKVTEMGQEVTMRCQPILGHNTVFWYRQTMMQGLELLAYFRNRAPLDDSGMPKDRFSAEMPDATLATLKIQPSEPRDSAVYFCASGLDYNEQFFGPGTRLTVL.

V gene TRBV6-6 combines with J gene TRBJ1-2; 11 bases match TRBD1. J was trimmed by 5 bases and V by 8 bases; bases with no gene match: 1. Germline V gives CDR1 MNHNY, CDR2 SVGAGI (reference sequence). This CDR3 spans 12 amino acids. The CDR3 loop is CASGDRGYGYTF. For the CDR3, the DNA is TGTGCCAGCGGGGACAGGGGGTATGGCTACACCTTC.

The rearrangement uses TRBV19 and TRBJ2-5, with 9 bases aligning to TRBD1. CDR1 LNHDA and CDR2 SQIVND come from the germline V gene (reference sequence). This CDR3 comprises 14 residues. Trimming cost V 10 bases and J 5 bases; bases outside gene matches: 11. The CDR3 nucleotides are TGTGCCATCAGTGACAGGGGGTCTGGGGAGACCCAGTACTTC. Translating it yields CAISDRGSGETQYF. The whole variable domain, filled in from reference TRBV19 and TRBJ2-5, reads DGGITQSPKYLFRKEGQNVTLSCEQNLNHDAMYWYRQDPGQGLRLIYYSQIVNDFQKGDIAEGYSVSREKKESFPLTVTSAQKNPTAFYLCAISDRGSGETQYFGPGTRLLVL.

This clonotype was picked up a small number of times. J is TRBJ2-3 and V is TRBV7-8; D is possibly TRBD1 (5 bases). Deletions cut 3 bases from V and 10 bases from J, with 17 bases between. Germline CDR1 and CDR2: SGHVS and FQNEAQ. This CDR3 spans 14 amino acids. CDR3 sequence reads: CASSFGQGPGSQYF. The CDR3 DNA reads as TGTGCCAGCAGCTTTGGGCAGGGTCCCGGATCGCAGTATTTT.

V and J are TRBV11-2 and TRBJ1-1, with D perhaps TRBD1 (5 bases). V lost 7 bases and J lost 9, with 21 bases in between. From germline, CDR1 is SGHAT and CDR2 FQNNGV. The CDR3 is made up of 14 amino acids. For the CDR3, the DNA is TGTGCCAGCACCCCCGGCGGGGCACTAGAGAAAGCTTTCTTT. Amino acids: CASTPGGALEKAFF.

The rearrangement joins TRBV6-5 to TRBJ2-3, with D possibly called TRBD1 or TRBD2 (6 bases each). This CDR3 has 14 residues. Deletions cut 6 bases from V and 1 base from J, with 11 bases between. CDR1 and CDR2 from the germline V gene are MNHEY and SVGAGI. CDR3 region: CASSTRGGTDTQYF. CDR3 bases: TGTGCCAGCAGCACGAGGGGGGGCACAGATACGCAGTATTTT.

The chain combines TRBV7-6 with TRBJ2-1, with 7 bases aligning to TRBD2. Germline CDR1 is SGHVS and CDR2 is FNYEAQ. The CDR3 runs to 15 residues. V shed 6 bases, J shed 3 bases, and the junction held 8 bases outside the gene matches. The CDR3 coding sequence is TGTGCCAGCAGTGCCCAACTAGCGCACTACAATGAGCAGTTCTTC. Protein product: CASSAQLAHYNEQFF.

The rearrangement uses TRBV29-1 and TRBJ1-1; D may be TRBD1 (5 bases). The CDR3 runs 12 residues. V dropped 6 bases and J dropped 3 bases, with 11 bases sitting between them. Per the germline V gene, CDR1 is SQVTM and CDR2 is ANQGSEA. The CDR3 DNA reads TGCAGCGTGGGACCTGGGCACACTGAAGCTTTCTTT. It yields the protein CSVGPGHTEAFF.

V gene TRBV20-1 combines with J gene TRBJ1-2; D is perhaps TRBD1 (6 bases). This CDR3 has 14 residues. Germline V gives CDR1 DFQATT, CDR2 SNEGSKA (reference sequence). V lost 0 bases to trimming and J lost 2 bases, with 10 bases between them. The DNA of the CDR3 is TGCAGTGCTAGAGATCTACAGGGAAACTATGGCTACACCTTC. Protein sequence: CSARDLQGNYGYTF.

In its sample, this clonotype was seen a few times. One end of the junction fails to match germline, which may point to a read error. The rearrangement uses TRBV27 and TRBJ2-7; 7 positions match TRBD1. Germline CDR1 MNHEY, CDR2 SMNVEV (reference sequence). The CDR3 has 11 residues. The CDR3 DNA reads as TGTGCCAGCAGTTCGGGGACAGCCCTTTCGTTC. As protein: CASSSGTALSF.

V usage is TRBV20-1 and J usage is TRBJ2-7; a weak D match, TRBD1 (8 bases). Deletions cut 2 bases from V and 7 bases from J, with 24 bases between. This CDR3 comprises 16 residues. The germline V gene has CDR1 DFQATT and CDR2 SNEGSKA (reference sequence). CDR3 loop: CSARPLSGTGLWEQYF. The CDR3 DNA follows: TGCAGTGCTAGACCCTTAAGCGGGACAGGCCTCTGGGAGCAGTACTTC.

The chain combines TRBV20-1 with TRBJ2-6; D may be TRBD1 (6 bases). This CDR3 region has 14 residues. The germline V gene has CDR1 DFQATT and CDR2 SNEGSKA (reference sequence). The V end was cut by 3 bases, the J end by 3 bases, with 9 bases between. CDR3 amino acids: CSASRGNGANVLTF. In nucleotides, the CDR3 is TGCAGTGCTAGTAGGGGGAATGGGGCCAACGTCCTGACTTTC.